Reported below is one TCR beta chain. The clone's antigen remains unknown. Per-base quality was not reported, and no clone a single base away is much larger than it. The immunoSEQ kit was used, according to the manufacturer's recommendations, to generate TCR beta libraries from genomic DNA. Library preparation used a first multiplex PCR with proprietary primers, then a second PCR adding unique barcodes, with bead cleanups after each round. A kit-provided positive control reaction and a negative control reaction were included in every sample batch. The final libraries underwent checking on an Agilent 4200 TapeStation D1000 ScreenTape, volumetric pooling, and quantification by qPCR. Sequencing was performed on an Illumina NextSeq500 with a MidOutput 150-cycle cartridge, and 156 Read1 and 15 Index1 cycles were run with kit custom primers. The pooled library was loaded at 0.8 to 1 pM, and about 19% PhiX control was spiked in. Per the authors' processing: Vendor-processed data were analyzed in R, and a clonotype was defined as all T cells sharing the same CDR3 nucleotide sequence. In the clone abundance analyses, frequencies in each sample were normalized to that sample's 10,000 most abundant clones. Public T cell clones, which averaged fewer than five per sample, were removed prior to analysis. Tumor-enriched clonotypes and baseline blood-enriched clonotypes were defined as those with an abundance difference of at least 32-fold between compartments. Clonotypes expanded or contracted between blood time points were identified with a beta-binomial differential abundance model. Tumor-blood repertoire similarity was measured with the Baroni-Urbani and Buser coefficient, and groups were compared using two-tailed Wilcoxon tests in R. Here the immuneACCESS table is served through TCRdb, limited to in-frame sequences with V and J called. Missing clones are a known gap in these copies; in checked studies unresolved V genes cover under half, and the rest lacks a known reason. V, J and clone size were drawn from that table, and D and trimming were deduced from the DNA. For this sample there are roughly 170,000 clones; 88% appear just once. Approximately 10% of the sample comes from the top ten.

This sample was included in a study of radiation and T cells in renal cell carcinoma (TCRdb year 2020). Study-wide context: In total, 50 to 60 samples underwent TCR beta sequencing: 25 or so tumors plus 27 peripheral blood samples. The final blood draw took place at 4 weeks after radiation, the same time as nephrectomy. Across all 50 or so samples, 3.8 million or so unique CDR3 nucleotide sequences encoding about 2.7 million unique CDR3 amino acid sequences were identified.

What the study reported, not specific to this receptor: An increase in top tumor clonotypes in blood was observed from baseline to 2 weeks post-radiation, followed by contraction by 4 weeks, which was taken to suggest transient expansion of tumor-resident clones. With a single-armed trial design, the study had no way to address how radiation dose or scheduling affects the TCR repertoire. No pretreatment tumor biopsies were available, so the baseline intratumoral presence of clonotypes could not be determined. Blood repertoire dynamics were not followed beyond 4 weeks after treatment.

CDR1 and CDR2 are read off the germline V gene as SGHTA and FQGNSA. The CDR3 runs 12 amino acids, cysteine and phenylalanine included. The kept DNA is CDR3 alone, 36 bases in frame from the first base. V is reduced by 5 bases and J by 10 bases, leaving a spacing of 12 bases between them. The time point label for this specimen denotes: blood 4 weeks post-SBRT, at nephrectomy. The sample's treatment or condition label, decoded: 15 Gy SBRT to primary tumor, nephrectomy 4 weeks later. Samples came from a clinical trial, in which primary renal cell carcinomas received 15 Gy stereotactic body radiation therapy followed by nephrectomy 4 weeks later. Serial peripheral blood from radiation-treated patients was sampled at baseline, 2 weeks and 4 weeks after SBRT to track tumor-enriched clonotypes. Renal cell carcinoma with clear cell pathology was present in all patients. Genomic DNA for TCR sequencing was prepared using the QIAamp DNA Blood Mini Kit (Qiagen). The analyses included only samples that passed all quality control checks.

Sequencing was performed on blood, taken from a patient whose treatment included radiotherapy and nephrectomy. The clonotype comes from a woman aged 50 to 65 with renal cell carcinoma. The V gene is TRBV7-2 and the J gene is TRBJ2-1, with TRBD2 tentatively as D gene (5 bases match). The nucleotide sequence reads as follows: TGTGCCAGCAGCCCGGGGATAGGGGAGCAGTTCTTC. Its protein reads: CASSPGIGEQFF. The variable domain in full, with residues beyond the CDR3 obtained from the reference TRBV7-2 and TRBJ2-1 genes, is GAGVSQSPSNKVTEKGKDVELRCDPISGHTALYWYRQSLGQGLEFLIYFQGNSAPDKSGLPSDRFSAERTGGSVSTLTIQRTQQEDSAVYLCASSPGIGEQFFGPGTRLTVL.